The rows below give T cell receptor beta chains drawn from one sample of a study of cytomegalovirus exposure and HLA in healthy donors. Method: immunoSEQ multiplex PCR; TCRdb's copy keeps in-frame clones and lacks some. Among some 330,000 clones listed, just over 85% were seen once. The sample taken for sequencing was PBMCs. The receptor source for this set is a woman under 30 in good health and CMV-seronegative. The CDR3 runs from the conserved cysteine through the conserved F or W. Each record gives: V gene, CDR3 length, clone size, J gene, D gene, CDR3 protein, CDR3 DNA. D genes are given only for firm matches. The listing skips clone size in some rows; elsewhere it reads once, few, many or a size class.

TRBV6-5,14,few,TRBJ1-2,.,CASSSGTENYGYTF,TGTGCCAGCAGTTCCGGAACGGAGAACTATGGCTACACCTTC
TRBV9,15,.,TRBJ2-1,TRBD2,CASSETSGRGNEQFF,TGTGCCAGCAGCGAGACTAGCGGGAGGGGGAATGAGCAGTTCTTC
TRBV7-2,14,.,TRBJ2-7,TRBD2,CASSLGTSGSKQYF,TGTGCCAGCAGCCTCGGGACTAGCGGGAGTAAGCAGTACTTC
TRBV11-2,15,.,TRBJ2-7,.,CASSLAGQGGYEQYF,TGTGCCAGCAGCTTGGCGGGGCAGGGTGGGTACGAGCAGTACTTC
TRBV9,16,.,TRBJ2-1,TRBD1,CASSLEPGTGYNEQFF,TGTGCCAGCAGCTTAGAGCCCGGGACAGGGTACAATGAGCAGTTCTTC
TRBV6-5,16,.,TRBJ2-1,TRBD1,CASSYPPGQGLGEQFF,TGTGCCAGCAGCTACCCACCGGGACAGGGTTTGGGTGAGCAGTTCTTC
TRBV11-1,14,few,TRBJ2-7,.,CASSFLADSYEQYF,TGTGCCAGCAGCTTCCTCGCGGACAGCTACGAGCAGTACTTC
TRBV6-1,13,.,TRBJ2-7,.,CASSSTGYYEQYF,TGTGCCAGCAGCTCTACGGGATACTACGAGCAGTACTTC
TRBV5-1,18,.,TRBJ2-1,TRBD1,CASSLGVYRGSSYNEQFF,TGCGCCAGCAGCTTGGGGGTTTACAGGGGAAGCTCCTACAATGAGCAGTTCTTC
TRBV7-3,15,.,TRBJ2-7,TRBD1,CASSQDGDRPYEQYF,TGTGCCAGCAGCCAAGACGGGGACAGACCCTACGAGCAGTACTTC
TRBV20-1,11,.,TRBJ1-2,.,CSARTGYGYTF,TGCAGTGCTAGAACGGGTTATGGCTACACCTTC
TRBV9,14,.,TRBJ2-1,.,CASSVDLASFEQFF,TGTGCCAGCAGCGTAGATCTGGCTAGCTTTGAGCAGTTCTTC
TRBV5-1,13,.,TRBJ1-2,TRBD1,CASSPDRGDGYTF,TGCGCCAGCAGCCCCGACAGGGGTGATGGCTACACCTTC
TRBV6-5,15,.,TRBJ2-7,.,CASSNHLAITYEQYF,TGTGCCAGCAGTAATCATCTAGCGATTACCTACGAGCAGTACTTC
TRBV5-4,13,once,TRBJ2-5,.,CASSHQGGETQYF,TGTGCCAGCAGTCACCAGGGAGGTGAGACCCAGTACTTC
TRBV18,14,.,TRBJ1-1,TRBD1,CASSPDRDIPEAFF,TGTGCCAGCTCACCAGACAGGGATATCCCTGAAGCTTTCTTT
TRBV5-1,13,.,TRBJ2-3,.,CASSLDREDTQYF,TGCGCCAGCAGCTTGGACAGGGAGGATACGCAGTATTTT
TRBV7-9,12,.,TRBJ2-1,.,CASSLSINEQFF,TGTGCCAGCAGCTTAAGCATCAATGAGCAGTTCTTC
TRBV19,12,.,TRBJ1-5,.,CASSMGGQPQHF,TGTGCCAGTAGTATGGGGGGTCAGCCCCAGCATTTT
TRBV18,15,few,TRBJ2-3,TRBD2,CASSPPAGEEDTQYF,TGTGCCAGCTCACCACCGGCGGGAGAGGAAGATACGCAGTATTTT
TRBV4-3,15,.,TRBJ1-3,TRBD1,CASSRDRDSGNTIYF,TGCGCCAGCAGCCGGGACAGGGACTCTGGAAACACCATATATTTT
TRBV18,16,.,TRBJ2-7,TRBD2,CASSPPGLAVSYEQYF,TGTGCCAGCTCACCGCCGGGACTAGCGGTATCCTACGAGCAGTACTTC
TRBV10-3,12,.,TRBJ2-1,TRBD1,CAISGTGYEQFF,TGTGCCATCAGTGGGACAGGATATGAGCAGTTCTTC
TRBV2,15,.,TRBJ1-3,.,CASSEGEYSGNTIYF,TGTGCCAGCAGTGAAGGCGAGTACTCTGGAAACACCATATATTTT
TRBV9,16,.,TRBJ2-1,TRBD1,CASSVAGTGDVSEQFF,TGTGCCAGCAGCGTAGCGGGGACAGGGGATGTGTCGGAGCAGTTCTTC
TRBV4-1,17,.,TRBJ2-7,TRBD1,CASSHVPGQGLAYEQYF,TGCGCCAGCAGCCATGTACCGGGACAGGGGCTTGCCTACGAGCAGTACTTC
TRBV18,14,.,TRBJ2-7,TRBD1,CASSPKSDRDEQYF,TGTGCCAGCTCACCGAAATCAGACAGGGACGAGCAGTACTTC
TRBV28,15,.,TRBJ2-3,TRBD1,CASSSTGTATDTQYF,TGTGCCAGCAGTTCGACCGGGACAGCCACAGATACGCAGTATTTT
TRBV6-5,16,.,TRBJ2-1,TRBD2,CASSYSLSGRGGEQFF,TGTGCCAGCAGTTACTCCCTATCCGGGAGGGGGGGTGAGCAGTTCTTC
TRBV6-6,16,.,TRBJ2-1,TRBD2,CASKKVGLAGGNEQFF,TGTGCCAGCAAGAAAGTCGGACTAGCGGGAGGGAATGAGCAGTTCTTC
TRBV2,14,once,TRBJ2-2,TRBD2,CASRGGTNTGELFF,TGTGCCAGCCGCGGGGGGACGAACACCGGGGAGCTGTTTTTT
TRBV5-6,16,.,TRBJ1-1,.,CASSYRQAAMNTEAFF,TGTGCCAGCAGCTATCGACAGGCAGCCATGAACACTGAAGCTTTCTTT
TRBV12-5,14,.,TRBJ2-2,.,CASGLTVSTGELFF,TGTGCTAGTGGTTTAACGGTTTCGACCGGGGAGCTGTTTTTT
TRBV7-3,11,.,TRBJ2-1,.,CASSSPPEQFF,TGTGCCAGCAGCTCCCCTCCTGAGCAGTTCTTC
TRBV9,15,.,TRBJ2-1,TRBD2,CASSGGTSGSDGRFF,TGTGCCAGCAGCGGAGGGACTAGCGGGAGCGATGGGCGGTTCTTC
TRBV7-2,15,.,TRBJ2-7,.,CASSLIVGEPYEQYF,TGTGCCAGCAGCTTAATAGTAGGGGAACCCTACGAGCAGTACTTC
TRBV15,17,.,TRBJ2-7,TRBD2,CATSRGSGSPSGYEQYF,TGTGCCACCAGCAGAGGTAGCGGGAGCCCATCAGGCTACGAGCAGTACTTC
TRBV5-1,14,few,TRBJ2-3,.,CASSLLASTDTQYF,TGCGCCAGCAGCTTGCTAGCGAGCACAGATACGCAGTATTTT
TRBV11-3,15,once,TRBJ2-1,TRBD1,CASSPSDRGYNEQFF,TGTGCCAGCAGCCCCAGCGACAGGGGATACAATGAGCAGTTCTTC
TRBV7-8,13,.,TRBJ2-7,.,CASSGGAGDEQYF,TGTGCCAGCAGCGGAGGAGCCGGGGACGAGCAGTACTTC
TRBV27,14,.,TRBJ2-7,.,CASSSTGFSYEQYF,TGTGCCAGCAGTTCCACAGGATTCTCCTACGAGCAGTACTTC
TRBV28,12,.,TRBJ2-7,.,CASSILVYEQYF,TGTGCCAGCAGCATACTAGTTTACGAGCAGTACTTC
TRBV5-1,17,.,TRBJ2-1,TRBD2,CASSPRGERGVYNEQFF,TGCGCCAGCAGCCCTCGGGGCGAGCGGGGAGTATACAATGAGCAGTTCTTC